In this sample, the clone carrying this T cell receptor (beta chain) turned up once. No antigen is known for it. This sample was taken from a study of graft-versus-host responses after intestinal transplantation. The assay was immunoSEQ multiplex PCR, and TCRdb's table has in-frame clones only and misses some. The sample consists of over 75,000 clones, around 86% of them appearing once. V was shortened by 4 bases and J by 0 bases, with 6 bases between the two germline ends. The CDR3 totals 13 residues. Germline CDR1 MNHEY, CDR2 SVGAGI. This receptor was taken from a human donor who was the organ donor for an intestinal transplant. The sample was unstimulated CD8+ T cells sorted from spleen or lymph node cells, taken before transplant. The chain uses TRBV6-5 and TRBJ1-1; D remains ambiguous. CDR3 nucleotide sequence: TGTGCCAGCAGTTTTGAACTGAACACTGAAGCTTTCTTT. Translating it yields CASSFELNTEAFF.